The source of this TCR beta chain is a study of neurological immune-mediated disorders. Study-level points and caveats: No CDR3 amino acid sequences recurred among expanded clones across subjects, suggesting private repertoires in all groups. When grouped phylogenetically, the repertoires of 18 of the 34 multiple sclerosis patients fell together in one related-CDR3 cluster, which is a possible signature.

PBMCs stored at -80 C, 2 million in total, were the source of the unsorted libraries. This clonotype was seen ten or more times. Its antigen is undetermined. By 5'RACE with 10-nucleotide random UMIs, the cDNA was made. TCRdb processed the 5' RACE reads anew with MiXCR; each CDR3 protein has one entry. The sample has around 130,000 distinct CDR3 sequences, approximately 3.2% seen once. From germline, CDR1 is SEHNR and CDR2 FQNEAQ (reference sequence). V lost 4 bases to trimming and J lost 0 bases; unmatched junction nucleotides: 5. The CDR3 runs to 15 residues. This chain uses TRBV7-9 with TRBJ1-1; TRBD1 agrees at 7 bases. The sequence derives from a woman under 40 with multiple sclerosis. The sequencing input was PBMCs. CDR3 nucleotide sequence: TGTGCCAGCAGCTCCACGACAGGGATGAACACTGAAGCTTTCTTT. Translated: CASSSTTGMNTEAFF.